Shown below are 4 T cell receptor beta chains from a single sample sequenced in a study of T-cell reconstitution after alpha-beta-depleted transplantation in children. Construction of the TCRbeta library involved unique molecular identifiers. TCRdb re-analysed the PCR reads in MiXCR, keeping a single row per CDR3 protein. The sample yields 440,000 or so distinct CDR3 sequences, about 11% seen once. Specimen: PBMCs from the stem cell graft donor, collected from the stem cell graft. Source of these receptors: a human donor who donated a stem cell graft to a child with acute myeloid leukemia.

The chain has TRBV7-2 and TRBJ1-6; 7 positions match TRBD1. Per germline, CDR1 SGHTA and CDR2 FQGNSA. This CDR3 is 15 amino acids long. Trimming at V came to 0 bases and at J to 5 bases, leaving 1 base not matched to a gene. The CDR3 DNA reads TGTGCCAGCAGCTTAGCGCAGGGGGATAATTCACCCCTCCACTTT. Translation gives CASSLAQGDNSPLHF.

This clonotype was seen repeatedly, ten times or more. The chain recombines TRBV5-1 with TRBJ2-7; the D gene is possibly TRBD1 (6 bases). CDR3 length: 15 residues. Germline V gives CDR1 SGHRS, CDR2 YFSETQ. V dropped 4 bases and J dropped 0 bases, with 14 bases sitting between them. The CDR3 nucleotides read TGCGCCAGCAGCCTCCCCGGGACATCCTCCTACGAGCAGTACTTC. This gives the protein CASSLPGTSSYEQYF. Full variable domain (outside the CDR3, taken from reference TRBV5-1 and TRBJ2-7): KAGVTQTPRYLIKTRGQQVTLSCSPISGHRSVSWYQQTPGQGLQFLFEYFSETQRNKGNFPGRFSGRQFSNSRSEMNVSTLELGDSALYLCASSLPGTSSYEQYFGPGTRLTVT.

The chain couples TRBV20-1 to TRBJ2-4; D might be TRBD2 (6 bases). Germline-derived CDR1 and CDR2 are DFQATT and SNEGSKA (reference sequence). V lost 0 bases and J 0 bases, leaving 15 bases between the germline ends. This CDR3 comprises 17 residues. The CDR3 DNA is TGCAGTGCTAGAGATCATGTAGGGAGGCTAGCCAAAAACATTCAGTACTTC. It yields the protein CSARDHVGRLAKNIQYF.

The V gene is TRBV9, the J gene TRBJ2-7; maybe TRBD2 (6 bases). CDR3 length equals 15 residues. The V and J ends lost 0 bases and 2 bases respectively, with 12 bases between them. Germline loops: CDR1 SGDLS, CDR2 YYNGEE. The CDR3 DNA reads TGTGCCAGCAGCGTAGGGCAGGGAGGCCCCTACGAGCAGTACTTC. Residues: CASSVGQGGPYEQYF. Complete variable domain (other parts from reference TRBV9 and TRBJ2-7): DSGVTQTPKHLITATGQRVTLRCSPRSGDLSVYWYQQSLDQGLQFLIQYYNGEERAKGNILERFSAQQFPDLHSELNLSSLELGDSALYFCASSVGQGGPYEQYFGPGTRLTVT.